The 24 T cell receptor beta chains presented below share a single source sample, sequenced in a study of blood T cells in healthy people across ages. A second PCR, run for about 7 to 11 cycles, used a sample-barcoded 5' primer plus a J-beta primer mix. Using its own MiXCR run on the 5' RACE reads, TCRdb lists one record per CDR3 protein. The table has 910,000 or so distinct CDR3 sequences, roughly 51% seen once. The specimen sequenced was blood. The receptors come from an older woman in good health.

The chain has TRBV2 and TRBJ2-4, with 14 bases identical to TRBD2. The closer fit of TRBJ2-7 to the DNA end suggests the J call may be wrong. The CDR3 is 15 residues long. Germline V gene sequence: CDR1 SNHLY, CDR2 FYNNEI. CDR3 sequence reads: CASSTGLAGDGEQYF. CDR3 nucleotides: TGTGCCAGCAGTACGGGACTAGCGGGAGATGGCGAGCAGTACTTC.

V and J are TRBV11-2 and TRBJ2-1, with D possibly TRBD2 on 6 matching bases. Germline assignment: CDR1 SGHAT and CDR2 FQNNGV. The CDR3 contains 16 residues. V lost 1 base, J lost 5 bases, and 15 bases lay in between. The chain's CDR3 is CASSLAVRRDNNEQFF. CDR3 nucleotide sequence: TGTGCCAGCAGCTTAGCTGTTCGGCGGGATAACAATGAGCAGTTCTTC.

This clonotype appeared a few times. The chain has TRBV21-1 and TRBJ1-1; TRBD1 was called by the table and not checked on the DNA. TRBV21-1 is reported as a pseudogene. This CDR3 region has 14 residues. Here the CDR3 reads CASSSSPPGTEAFF. In DNA, the CDR3 is TGTGCCAGCAGCAGCTCGCCACCCGGAACTGAAGCTTTCTTT.

The chain recombines TRBV7-9 with TRBJ2-1; D is unresolved. Judging by the DNA end, TRBJ2-7 fits better; the J call may be wrong. Germline V gene data show CDR1 as SEHNR and CDR2 as FQNEAQ (reference sequence). This CDR3 comprises 15 residues. CDR3 sequence: CASSPRLESTYEQYF. The CDR3 DNA reads TGTGCCAGCAGCCCAAGGTTGGAGAGTACCTACGAGCAGTACTTC.

The chain employs TRBV11-2 and TRBJ2-5; the D gene is possibly TRBD1 (6 bases). Trimming took off 6 bases at V and 4 bases at J, with 18 bases between the two ends. The CDR3 has 15 amino acids. Germline-derived CDR1 and CDR2 are SGHAT and FQNNGV. The CDR3 coding sequence is TGTGCCAGCAGTTATACAGAACAGGGCTCAGAGACCCAGTACTTC. Its translation: CASSYTEQGSETQYF.

This clonotype was observed once. The genes are TRBV15 and TRBJ2-2; 7 bases line up with TRBD2. This CDR3 region has 14 residues. The ends lost 7 bases at V and 2 bases at J; junction bases unmatched: 4. Germline CDR1 and CDR2: LNHNV and YYDKDF (reference sequence). CDR3 in DNA: TGTGCCACCATCGGCGGGAGTAACACCGGGGAGCTGTTTTTT. Encoded protein: CATIGGSNTGELFF.

V usage is TRBV7-9 and J usage is TRBJ2-4; D is unresolved. The V end was cut by 5 bases, the J end by 5 bases, with 4 bases between. The CDR3 is made up of 11 amino acids. Germline CDR1 SEHNR, CDR2 FQNEAQ (reference sequence). The CDR3 nucleotides read TGTGCCAGCAGCGCCGAAAACATTCAGTACTTC. Its protein is CASSAENIQYF.

The chain carries TRBV27 and TRBJ2-1, with 8 positions matching TRBD2. Germline values: CDR1 MNHEY, CDR2 SMNVEV (reference sequence). Germline trimming cut 5 bases from V and 4 bases from J; bases unmatched to any gene: 10. CDR3 size: 16 residues. The CDR3 sequence is CASSQIGTSIYNEQFF. CDR3 nucleotides: TGTGCCAGCAGTCAAATCGGGACTAGTATATACAATGAGCAGTTCTTC.

This clonotype has only a few counts. V gene TRBV20-1 combines with J gene TRBJ2-1; 7 bases are shared with TRBD2. CDR1 and CDR2 (germline): DFQATT, SNEGSKA (reference sequence). V lost 0 bases and J lost 5; bases outside the gene matches: 7. The CDR3 is 15 amino acids. As DNA, the CDR3 is TGCAGTGCTAGAGATTCGGGGGGATGGCACAATGAGCAGTTCTTC. The encoded protein is CSARDSGGWHNEQFF.

This clonotype appeared a few times. V gene TRBV6-5 combines with J gene TRBJ1-2; D ambiguous. The V end lost 7 bases, the J end lost 2 bases, and 17 bases lay between the germline ends. CDR3 size: 15 residues. The germline CDR1 and CDR2 sequences are MNHEY and SVGAGI. The CDR3 DNA follows: TGTGCCAGCACCCCCTCCCCACACACAAACTATGGCTACACCTTC. Amino acids: CASTPSPHTNYGYTF.

This clonotype was recorded once. J is TRBJ2-7 and V is TRBV4-2, with 7 nucleotides matching TRBD1. The length of the CDR3 is 16 residues. Losses at the gene ends were 0 bases for V and 3 bases for J; bases not matched to a gene: 8. Looked up from germline, CDR1 is LGHNA and CDR2 is YNFKEQ. The CDR3 nucleotides are TGTGCCAGCAGCCAAGAGCTGGGACAGCTTGGCTACGAGCAGTACTTC. Amino acids: CASSQELGQLGYEQYF.

The CDR3 protein is CASSLAFNSGRNEQFF. For the CDR3, the DNA is TGTGCCAGCAGCTTAGCGTTCAATAGCGGGCGGAATGAGCAGTTCTTC. J is TRBJ2-1 and V is TRBV7-8, with 7 nucleotides matching TRBD2. CDR1 SGHVS and CDR2 FQNEAQ come from the germline V gene. The CDR3 has 16 residues. Trimming cost V 0 bases and J 7 bases; bases outside gene matches: 9.

The chain couples TRBV29-1 to TRBJ2-3; a weak D match, TRBD1 (5 bases). V dropped 7 bases and J dropped 5 bases, with 13 bases sitting between them. This CDR3 is 12 amino acids long. Per germline, CDR1 SQVTM and CDR2 ANQGSEA. CDR3 DNA: TGCAGCGCCCCGAGAAGGGGAGATACGCAGTATTTT. This gives the protein CSAPRRGDTQYF.

This clonotype has a handful of counts. The chain is built from TRBV15 and TRBJ2-3; TRBD2 aligns across 9 bases. Trimming cost V 1 base and J 2 bases; bases outside gene matches: 10. The CDR3 contains 18 residues. Germline V CDR1 and CDR2: LNHNV, YYDKDF (reference sequence). The CDR3 sequence: CATSRGHWTSAYTDTQYF. DNA of the CDR3: TGTGCCACCAGCAGAGGACACTGGACTAGCGCTTACACAGATACGCAGTATTTT.

This chain uses TRBV12-3 or TRBV12-4 with TRBJ2-1; a weak D match, TRBD2 (6 bases). Between the trimmed V and J ends, which lost 4 bases and 3 bases, there was a span of 31 bases. CDR3 size: 21 residues. CDR3 nucleotides: TGTGCCAGCAGTTCCTTGACAGACCCAACCGGGAAGTGGGGAGGCTACAATGAGCAGTTCTTC. It is translated as CASSSLTDPTGKWGGYNEQFF.

The chain uses TRBV6-5 and TRBJ2-2; tentatively, D is TRBD2 (6 bases). The germline V and J ends were trimmed by 5 bases and 4 bases, with 14 bases remaining between them. There are 15 residues in the CDR3. CDR1 is MNHEY and CDR2 is SVGAGI in the germline V gene. CDR3 in DNA: TGTGCCAGCAGTCGGGGAGGAAGGTTCACCGGGGAGCTGTTTTTT. It codes for CASSRGGRFTGELFF.

The V and J genes are TRBV27 and TRBJ1-2, with TRBD1 matching over 10 bases. V shed 6 bases and J 6 bases; nucleotides not matched to a gene: 7. CDR3 length: 14 amino acids. Looked up from germline, CDR1 is MNHEY and CDR2 is SMNVEV (reference sequence). CDR3 amino acids: CASRRPGQGDGYTF. The CDR3 DNA reads as TGTGCCAGCAGAAGACCCGGACAGGGGGATGGCTACACCTTC.

This clonotype showed up just once. J is TRBJ2-3 and V is TRBV3-1; perhaps TRBD2 as D (5 bases). V was clipped by 5 bases and J by 0 bases, with 9 bases between them. The CDR3 loop spans 14 amino acids. Germline CDR1 LGHDT, CDR2 YNNKEL (reference sequence). CDR3 amino acids: CASSFTRSTDTQYF. The DNA for the CDR3 is TGTGCCAGCAGCTTTACTAGGAGCACAGATACGCAGTATTTT.

The chain couples TRBV19 to TRBJ1-2; D is perhaps TRBD1 (6 bases). CDR3 length equals 13 residues. Germline values: CDR1 LNHDA, CDR2 SQIVND (reference sequence). V shed 9 bases and J shed 6 bases, with 17 bases lying between them. CDR3 protein: CASSGQFDDGYTF. The CDR3 nucleotides are TGTGCCAGCTCCGGACAGTTCGACGATGGCTACACCTTC.

The chain links TRBV11-2 to TRBJ2-2, with D possibly TRBD1 on 7 matching bases. The germline CDR1 and CDR2 sequences are SGHAT and FQNNGV. Trimming took off 3 bases at V and 2 bases at J, with 13 bases between the two ends. CDR3 length: 16 residues. The CDR3 reads CASSFRRDRNTGELFF. CDR3 in DNA: TGTGCCAGCAGCTTCCGGCGGGACAGAAACACCGGGGAGCTGTTTTTT.

Only a few counts were recorded for this clonotype. The chain recombines TRBV5-6 with TRBJ2-7; TRBD1 matches at 7 bases. V was clipped by 7 bases and J by 1 base; unmatched bases: 5. From germline, CDR1 is SGHDT and CDR2 YYEEEE. The CDR3 is made up of 13 amino acids. The CDR3 loop reads CASFQTGSYEQYF. In DNA, the CDR3 is TGTGCCAGCTTCCAGACAGGGTCCTACGAGCAGTACTTC.

The V and J genes are TRBV28 and TRBJ2-3, with 8 bases lining up with TRBD2. CDR1 MDHEN and CDR2 SYDVKM come from the germline V gene. V lost 3 bases to trimming and J lost 4 bases; unmatched junction nucleotides: 6. The CDR3 is 15 residues long. The CDR3 loop reads CASSFAGGPADTQYF. In DNA, the CDR3 is TGTGCCAGCAGTTTTGCGGGGGGCCCCGCAGATACGCAGTATTTT.

This clonotype was seen a few times. The V call is TRBV12-3 or TRBV12-4, the J call TRBJ2-6; the match to TRBD1 covers 9 bases. With V trimmed by 6 bases and J by 5 bases, 5 bases remained unmatched. The CDR3 totals 15 residues. The chain's CDR3 is CASRSDRGRANVLTF. The DNA for the CDR3 is TGTGCCAGCAGATCGGACAGGGGTAGGGCCAACGTCCTGACTTTC.

The V call is TRBV4-1, the J call TRBJ1-1; D gene uncertain. This CDR3 is built from 15 residues. The V and J ends lost 2 bases and 0 bases respectively, with 10 bases between them. Germline lookup yields CDR1 MGHRA and CDR2 YSYEKL. CDR3: CASSQISAMNTEAFF. CDR3 in DNA: TGCGCCAGCAGCCAAATTTCGGCCATGAACACTGAAGCTTTCTTT.